Presented here are 26 T cell receptor beta chains from one specimen sequenced in a study of identical twins. TCRdb passed the 5' RACE reads through MiXCR, listing each CDR3 protein once. Here the sample spans fewer than 900,000 distinct CDR3 sequences, 18% being singletons. The same data also went into a second study, on T cells expressing NK-cell markers.

The sequenced material came from PBMCs. All receptors derive from a woman in her late teens or twenties in good health.

The chain couples TRBV6-5 to TRBJ1-1; a possible D gene is TRBD1 (5 bases). V was clipped by 3 bases and J by 4 bases, with 15 bases between them. The CDR3 runs 15 residues. Germline V gene sequence: CDR1 MNHEY, CDR2 SVGAGI. CDR3 bases: TGTGCCAGCAGTTATTCAGGAGGGGAGGGCACTGAAGCTTTCTTT. Encoded protein: CASSYSGGEGTEAFF.

This clonotype was counted only a few times. The rearrangement uses TRBV6-5 and TRBJ1-6; 9 bases map to TRBD1. From germline, CDR1 is MNHEY and CDR2 SVGAGI. With V trimmed by 2 bases and J by 7 bases, 9 bases remained unmatched. The CDR3 consists of 17 residues. The CDR3: CASSYTFSGTGNSPLHF. In DNA form, the CDR3 reads TGTGCCAGCAGTTACACGTTTTCCGGGACAGGGAATTCACCCCTCCACTTT.

This chain uses TRBV10-3 with TRBJ2-7, with D perhaps matching TRBD1 (6 bases). The V gene lost 2 bases and the J gene lost 2 bases, with 16 bases spanning the gap. Germline V gene data show CDR1 as ENHRY and CDR2 as SYGVKD. CDR3 length: 16 residues. CDR3 amino acids: CAISEIKTGLTYEQYF. In DNA, the CDR3 is TGTGCCATCAGTGAGATTAAGACAGGACTTACCTACGAGCAGTACTTC.

In this sample, this clonotype turned up a few times. This chain uses TRBV20-1 with TRBJ2-3; no clear D. The CDR3 totals 13 residues. Trimming pared 3 bases from V and 5 bases from J, leaving 12 bases between. Germline V gives CDR1 DFQATT, CDR2 SNEGSKA (reference sequence). CDR3 residues: CSASGQSGDTQYF. The CDR3 DNA sequence: TGCAGTGCTAGTGGTCAGTCGGGAGATACGCAGTATTTT.

This clonotype came up many times. The chain employs TRBV6-6 and TRBJ1-1; 9 nucleotides match TRBD1. The CDR3 length is 11 residues. Germline trimming cut 8 bases from V and 10 bases from J; bases unmatched to any gene: 5. Looked up from germline, CDR1 is MNHNY and CDR2 is SVGAGI (reference sequence). The CDR3 region has the DNA TGTGCCAGCGTACGACAGGGGGTAGCTTTCTTT. This gives the protein CASVRQGVAFF.

This clonotype was detected a few times. The V and J genes are TRBV5-1 and TRBJ2-3; D is uncertain. Trimming pared 0 bases from V and 4 bases from J, leaving 6 bases between. The length of the CDR3 is 13 residues. Germline V gives CDR1 SGHRS, CDR2 YFSETQ. The DNA for the CDR3 is TGCGCCAGCAGCTTGGGTATCTCAGATACGCAGTATTTT. It codes for CASSLGISDTQYF. Full variable domain (missing parts from reference TRBV5-1 and TRBJ2-3): KAGVTQTPRYLIKTRGQQVTLSCSPISGHRSVSWYQQTPGQGLQFLFEYFSETQRNKGNFPGRFSGRQFSNSRSEMNVSTLELGDSALYLCASSLGISDTQYFGPGTRLTVL.

This clonotype was observed a few times. V is TRBV4-3 and J is TRBJ2-1; 13 bases align to TRBD2. The V segment lost 2 bases and the J segment 3 bases; nucleotides outside the gene matches: 4. The CDR3 has 17 amino acids. Germline values: CDR1 LGHNA, CDR2 YSLEER. CDR3 protein: CASSQRTSGSFYNEQFF. CDR3 in DNA: TGCGCCAGCAGCCAAAGGACTAGCGGGAGTTTCTACAATGAGCAGTTCTTC.

The chain carries TRBV20-1 and TRBJ2-2; TRBD1 agrees at 12 bases. Trimming cost V 6 bases and J 4 bases; bases outside gene matches: 6. The CDR3 length is 15 residues. Germline CDR1 DFQATT, CDR2 SNEGSKA (reference sequence). CDR3 DNA: TGCAGTGCAGCCCCGGGACAGGGGGCCACCGGGGAGCTGTTTTTT. Residues: CSAAPGQGATGELFF.

This CDR3 reads CSAERVGETQYF. The CDR3 region has the DNA TGCAGTGCTGAGAGGGTAGGGGAGACCCAGTACTTC. The chain links TRBV20-1 to TRBJ2-5, with D tentatively TRBD2 (5 bases). The CDR3 is made up of 12 amino acids. Germline-derived CDR1 and CDR2 are DFQATT and SNEGSKA (reference sequence). Trimming took 5 bases from V and 5 from J, leaving 12 bases between them.

This clonotype has at least ten counts. The chain is built from TRBV7-2 and TRBJ2-7; 11 bases line up with TRBD2. This CDR3 region has 17 residues. V shed 2 bases, J shed 0 bases, and the junction held 6 bases outside the gene matches. Per germline, CDR1 SGHTA and CDR2 FQGNSA. The chain's CDR3 is CASSLLAGGTSSYEQYF. The CDR3 DNA reads as TGTGCCAGCAGCTTACTAGCGGGGGGTACGAGCTCCTACGAGCAGTACTTC.

The V and J genes are TRBV19 and TRBJ2-5; no clear D gene. In germline, CDR1 is LNHDA, CDR2 SQIVND (reference sequence). This CDR3 is 13 amino acids long. V was trimmed by 7 bases and J by 3 bases, leaving 12 bases between them. The CDR3 nucleotides read TGTGCCAGTAACGATAACGACAAAGAGACCCAGTACTTC. Residues: CASNDNDKETQYF.

The chain uses TRBV6-1 and TRBJ1-5; 9 positions match TRBD1. The CDR3 runs 15 residues. The junction had 7 bases not matched to a gene; V was cut back by 10 bases and J by 0 bases. Per germline, CDR1 MNHNS and CDR2 SASEGT. The CDR3 sequence is CATQDRGYSNQPQHF. The CDR3 coding sequence is TGTGCCACGCAGGACAGGGGATATAGCAATCAGCCCCAGCATTTT.

At least ten counts were recorded for this clonotype. CDR3 sequence: CASGLQAGRSYEQYF. CDR3 nucleotides: TGTGCCAGCGGACTGCAAGCGGGCCGGTCCTACGAGCAGTACTTC. The chain links TRBV6-1 to TRBJ2-7; perhaps TRBD2 as D (6 bases). The CDR3 length is 15 residues. The ends were cut back, 8 bases at V and 1 base at J, with 18 bases in the middle. Germline CDR1 and CDR2: MNHNS and SASEGT.

This clonotype was seen more than once but under ten times. This chain links TRBV12-3 or TRBV12-4 with TRBJ1-2; D unclear. This CDR3 has 11 amino acids. V was trimmed by 2 bases and J by 6 bases, leaving 4 bases between them. In nucleotides, the CDR3 is TGTGCCAGCAGTTTAAAACATGGCTACACCTTC. Amino acids: CASSLKHGYTF.

The chain is built from TRBV12-3 or TRBV12-4 and TRBJ2-7; 7 bases match TRBD2. V dropped 3 bases and J dropped 5; count of bases not matched to a gene: 10. CDR3 size: 15 residues. The CDR3 is CASSFVGGSSHEQYF. The DNA of the CDR3 is TGTGCCAGCAGTTTCGTGGGCGGGAGTAGCCACGAGCAGTACTTC.

The V and J genes are TRBV14 and TRBJ1-2, with D hard to call. Trimming shortened V by 9 bases and J by 4 bases, and 9 bases separated the two germline ends. Germline assignment: CDR1 SGHDN and CDR2 FVKESK. The CDR3 is made up of 11 amino acids. The CDR3 nucleotides are TGTGCCAGTGGGGTTGGCTATGGCTACACCTTC. Translating gives CASGVGYGYTF.

This clonotype was seen a few times. This chain joins TRBV7-2 and TRBJ2-1; perhaps TRBD2 as D (5 bases). Trimming took 5 bases from V and 10 from J, leaving 9 bases between them. There are 11 residues in the CDR3. The germline CDR1 and CDR2 sequences are SGHTA and FQGNSA. CDR3 DNA sequence: TGTGCCAGCAGCAATAGACTAGAGCAGTTCTTC. This gives the protein CASSNRLEQFF.

There are a few counts of this clonotype. This chain uses TRBV6-2 or TRBV6-3 with TRBJ2-1, with 9 bases lining up with TRBD2. The CDR3 runs 17 residues. Germline loops: CDR1 MNHEY, CDR2 SVGEGT. V dropped 0 bases and J dropped 5; count of bases not matched to a gene: 8. CDR3 sequence reads: CASSYSGGRAGHNEQFF. As DNA, the CDR3 is TGTGCCAGCAGTTACTCCGGCGGGAGGGCGGGCCACAATGAGCAGTTCTTC.

V gene TRBV27 combines with J gene TRBJ2-5; D remains unclear. Germline values: CDR1 MNHEY, CDR2 SMNVEV (reference sequence). CDR3 length equals 11 residues. V was pared by 8 bases and J by 9 bases, with 13 bases between. The CDR3 loop reads CASGISAPQYF. The CDR3 region has the DNA TGTGCCAGCGGTATCTCGGCTCCCCAGTACTTC.

This rearrangement joins TRBV12-3 or TRBV12-4 to TRBJ1-3; no firm D call. This CDR3 region has 11 residues. V was trimmed by 7 bases and J by 3 bases, leaving 4 bases between them. DNA of the CDR3: TGTGCCAGCAACCGTGGAAACACCATATATTTT. As protein: CASNRGNTIYF.

A word on this clonotype: A much larger clone sits a single nucleotide away, making a read error possible. This sequence joins TRBV10-3 and TRBJ2-7; D is possibly TRBD2 (6 bases). The CDR3 loop spans 15 amino acids. Germline V CDR1 and CDR2: ENHRY, SYGVKD. This CDR3 is CAICEPFGGSYEQYF. The CDR3 DNA reads TGTGCCATCTGTGAGCCCTTCGGAGGGTCTTACGAGCAGTACTTC.

This clonotype was detected a few times. V and J are TRBV29-1 and TRBJ2-2; tentative D call: TRBD1 (7 bases). V lost 5 bases to trimming and J lost 7 bases, with 17 bases between them. Germline CDR1 reads SQVTM; CDR2 reads ANQGSEA. The CDR3 spans 14 residues. The CDR3 reads CSVFTGEVDGELFF. DNA for the CDR3: TGCAGCGTTTTCACAGGGGAGGTCGACGGGGAGCTGTTTTTT.

The CDR3 DNA reads TGCAGTGCTAGAGAGATGGGACATCAGCCCCAGCATTTT. Its protein is CSAREMGHQPQHF. The chain uses TRBV20-1 and TRBJ1-5; possibly TRBD1 for D (5 bases). The CDR3 is made up of 13 amino acids. V was pared by 0 bases and J by 5 bases, with 8 bases between. In germline, CDR1 is DFQATT, CDR2 SNEGSKA (reference sequence).

The chain carries TRBV30 and TRBJ2-5; 8 nucleotides match TRBD2. J lost 10 bases, V lost 4 bases, and 11 bases had no gene match. The CDR3 consists of 13 residues. Looked up from germline, CDR1 is GTSNPN and CDR2 is SVGIG (reference sequence). The CDR3 DNA reads TGTGCCTGGAAAGCTAGCGGGCTGGCAGGCCAGTACTTC. Protein product: CAWKASGLAGQYF.

The sample holds one count of this clonotype. The chain has TRBV4-2 and TRBJ1-2; no reliable D call. Germline CDR1 is LGHNA and CDR2 is YNFKEQ. Trimming removed 10 bases from V and 2 bases from J, with 14 bases in between. The length of the CDR3 is 13 residues. CDR3 region: CAMSHDKNYGYTF. The CDR3 region has the DNA TGTGCCATGAGCCACGACAAGAACTATGGCTACACCTTC.

The chain employs TRBV12-3 or TRBV12-4 and TRBJ1-2; D remains ambiguous. The CDR3 is 11 residues long. Trimming pared 7 bases from V and 1 base from J, leaving 4 bases between. In DNA form, the CDR3 reads TGTGCCAGCACCTATAACTATGGCTACACCTTC. Amino acids: CASTYNYGYTF.